This TCR beta chain originates from a study of blood T cell repertoires in COVID-19. In the study overall: The samples span acute and convalescent COVID-19 from the United States, Italy and Spain. PBMCs, B-cell-depleted T cells, or T cells provided the cDNA or gDNA that made up the material.

Original handling: Amplifying reference gene primers gave estimates of nucleated cell counts. The data were produced by immunoSEQ multiplex PCR, yet TCRdb's version contains in-frame clones alone and is incomplete. The DNA was the basis for D and trimming; V, J and clone size are from that table. The sample includes tens of thousands of clones, 88% of them seen just once. The CDR3 has 15 amino acids. CDR1 and CDR2 from the germline V gene are SGHTA and FQGNSA. V was trimmed by 5 bases and J by 9 bases, leaving 22 bases between them. The chain uses TRBV7-2 and TRBJ2-5; possibly TRBD2 for D (6 bases). This TCR derives from a man aged 60 to 69 with active COVID-19. The sample taken for sequencing was peripheral blood. The CDR3 bases are TGTGCCAGCAGCACAGGTCCGGGACCAGGAGGGGCCCAGTACTTC. Its translation: CASSTGPGPGGAQYF.